This TCR beta chain was recorded in a study of cytomegalovirus exposure and HLA in healthy donors. The PCR was carried out with 60 Vbeta primers and 13 Jbeta primers. TCRdb keeps only in-frame clones here, not all; method: immunoSEQ multiplex PCR. The sample includes some 210,000 clones, under 85% seen only once; the top ten take around 9.6%. This clone was detected a few times. CDR1 is SEHNR and CDR2 is FQNEAQ in the germline V gene (reference sequence). Trimming took off 6 bases at V and 2 bases at J, with 5 bases between the two ends. This CDR3 is built from 12 residues. The sequence came from a woman between 50 and 59 years old in good health and CMV-seropositive. This chain joins TRBV7-9 and TRBJ1-3; TRBD1 is a possible D gene (5 bases). Input material: PBMCs. CDR3 nucleotide sequence: TGTGCCAGCAGGGGGCCTGGAAACACCATATATTTT. Residues: CASRGPGNTIYF.